The 3 T cell receptor beta chains in this list originate from one sample, sequenced in a study of cytomegalovirus exposure and HLA in healthy donors. This PCR relied on a set of 60 Vbeta primers and 13 Jbeta primers. The table came from immunoSEQ multiplex PCR; TCRdb's copy has only in-frame clones and leaves some out. The sample shows 180,000 or so clones, and around 0.74% sits with its ten largest clones. Input material: PBMCs. These receptors all come from a boy younger than 18 in good health and CMV-seronegative.

This rearrangement joins TRBV9 to TRBJ2-5, with TRBD1 matching over 10 bases. CDR1 and CDR2 (germline): SGDLS, YYNGEE. The V and J ends lost 7 bases and 4 bases, in that order; junction bases with no gene match: 10. This CDR3 region has 15 residues. The CDR3 coding sequence is TGTGCCAGCGCGGGACAGGGGAATCTGGCAGAGACCCAGTACTTC. Amino acid sequence: CASAGQGNLAETQYF.

The chain employs TRBV9 and TRBJ2-1; no clear D gene. The V gene's germline CDR1 is SGDLS and CDR2 YYNGEE. The CDR3 sequence is 13 residues long. The germline V and J ends were trimmed by 4 bases and 0 bases, with 5 bases remaining between them. The CDR3 nucleotides are TGTGCCAGCAGCCGCGGCTCCTACAATGAGCAGTTCTTC. Amino acid sequence: CASSRGSYNEQFF.

V is TRBV7-9 and J is TRBJ2-1, with D possibly TRBD2 on 6 matching bases. The CDR3 extends over 15 amino acids. Germline lookup yields CDR1 SEHNR and CDR2 FQNEAQ (reference sequence). The V gene lost 6 bases and the J gene lost 0 bases, with 12 bases spanning the gap. The CDR3 spells CASSLAGHSYNEQFF. In nucleotides, the CDR3 is TGTGCCAGCAGTTTGGCGGGGCACTCCTACAATGAGCAGTTCTTC.